The 15 T cell receptor beta chains below were found in one sample sequenced in a study of glioma-infiltrating T cells. TCR alpha and beta CDR3 regions were amplified from RNA using iRepertoire nested multiplex PCR. TCRdb independently ran MiXCR on the multiplex PCR reads; one entry per CDR3 protein. The sample holds under 150,000 distinct CDR3 sequences; approximately 24% are singletons and the top ten take around a quarter. Sequencing was done on a sample of glioma tissue, nonneoplastic brain tissue, or PBMCs (not recorded which). The receptors originated from a human donor with low-grade glioma or glioblastoma, undergoing nonglioma brain surgery, or in good health (not recorded which).

In its sample, this clonotype was seen a few times. This chain links TRBV7-6 with TRBJ2-1; maybe TRBD1 (6 bases). The CDR3 consists of 12 residues. Germline CDR1 is SGHVS and CDR2 is FNYEAQ. Trimming shortened V by 5 bases and J by 9 bases, and 11 bases separated the two germline ends. In DNA, the CDR3 is TGTGCCAGCAGCCCAGGGGTTGGTGAGCAGTTCTTC. It is translated as CASSPGVGEQFF. Full variable domain (missing parts from reference TRBV7-6 and TRBJ2-1): GAGVSQSPRYKVTKRGQDVALRCDPISGHVSLYWYRQALGQGPEFLTYFNYEAQQDKSGLPNDRFSAERPEGSISTLTIQRTEQRDSAMYRCASSPGVGEQFFGPGTRLTVL.

A word on this clonotype: This may be a read error: a much more frequent sequence differs by one nucleotide. The genes are TRBV18 and TRBJ2-1; 7 nucleotides align to TRBD1. CDR3 length: 16 residues. CDR1 is KGHSH, CDR2 LQKENI, per germline. The CDR3 nucleotides are TGTGCCAGCCCACCAGTCTCGGACAGGAAATACAATGAGCAGTTCTTC. Its translation is CASPPVSDRKYNEQFF.

The chain couples TRBV27 to TRBJ2-3, with D possibly being TRBD1 or TRBD2 (6 bases each). The CDR3 runs to 16 residues. The germline CDR1 and CDR2 sequences are MNHEY and SMNVEV (reference sequence). V gave up 4 bases and J gave up 12 bases, with 26 bases separating them. The DNA for the CDR3 is TGTGCCAGCAGTTGCTCCTCAGAGACAGGATCGGGGGCACAGTATTTT. Translated: CASSCSSETGSGAQYF.

A single count supports this clonotype. The chain uses TRBV18 and TRBJ1-5; 8 bases fit TRBD1. The CDR3 is 13 residues long. Per the germline V gene, CDR1 is KGHSH and CDR2 is LQKENI. The V gene end was trimmed by 6 bases and the J gene end by 9 bases; junction bases not matched to a gene: 7. CDR3 protein: CASSPGQGGPQHF. The CDR3 DNA reads as TGTGCCAGCTCCCCCGGACAGGGAGGGCCCCAGCATTTT.

The rearrangement joins TRBV19 to TRBJ1-1, with 12 bases fitting TRBD1. This CDR3 has 15 residues. The germline CDR1 and CDR2 sequences are LNHDA and SQIVND (reference sequence). CDR3 nucleotides: TGTGCAACACACCCGGGACAGGGGGCATGGACTGAAGCTTTCTTT. As protein: CATHPGQGAWTEAFF.

CDR3 sequence: CASSQAGPQTQYF. CDR3 DNA sequence: TGTGCCAGCAGCCAAGCAGGTCCTCAGACCCAGTACTTC. The V and J genes are TRBV14 and TRBJ2-5; D gene uncertain. From germline, CDR1 is SGHDN and CDR2 FVKESK. V lost 1 base and J 6 bases, leaving 9 bases between the germline ends. The CDR3 extends over 13 amino acids.

This clonotype was seen at least ten times. The J gene is TRBJ2-2, the V gene TRBV6-1; D call uncertain. With 10 bases removed from V and 1 base from J, the gap between germline ends came to 7 bases. This CDR3 comprises 12 residues. CDR1 is MNHNS and CDR2 is SASEGT in the germline V gene. This CDR3 is CATTENTGELFF. As DNA, the CDR3 is TGTGCCACTACAGAGAACACCGGGGAGCTGTTTTTT.

This clonotype was observed many times. V and J are TRBV27 and TRBJ2-5, with D possibly matching TRBD2 (5 bases). V was shortened by 6 bases and J by 4 bases, with 15 bases between the two germline ends. CDR1 MNHEY and CDR2 SMNVEV come from the germline V gene (reference sequence). This CDR3 region has 14 residues. The CDR3 sequence is CASRDRIRGETQYF. For the CDR3, the DNA is TGTGCCAGCAGAGATCGGATACGGGGAGAGACCCAGTACTTC.

This clonotype was recorded at least ten times. The gene calls are TRBV7-9 and TRBJ1-5; D unclear. V lost 5 bases to trimming and J lost 5 bases, with 10 bases between them. The germline CDR1 and CDR2 sequences are SEHNR and FQNEAQ (reference sequence). The CDR3 spans 13 residues. CDR3 DNA: TGTGCCAGCAGCCCTCTTTTCGATCAGCCCCAGCATTTT. Translating gives CASSPLFDQPQHF.

CDR3 nucleotide sequence: TGTGCCAGCAGCTTAGACGGACTAGCGACCAACGAGCAGTACGTC. Translation: CASSLDGLATNEQYV. V gene TRBV7-2 combines with J gene TRBJ2-7; TRBD2 aligns across 9 bases. This CDR3 has 15 residues. CDR1 is SGHTA, CDR2 FQGNSA, per germline. Unmatched junction bases numbered 6, after V lost 1 base and J lost 5 bases.

This clonotype was counted ten times or more. CDR3: CASSFGLAVLTGELFF. CDR3 nucleotide sequence: TGTGCCAGCAGTTTCGGACTAGCGGTTCTCACCGGGGAGCTGTTTTTT. V and J are TRBV27 and TRBJ2-2; 10 bases align to TRBD2. Per germline, CDR1 MNHEY and CDR2 SMNVEV (reference sequence). The trim removed 3 bases at V and 4 bases at J, leaving 5 bases unmatched. This CDR3 is 16 amino acids long.

This clonotype was seen only once. Since a much larger clone is just one base distant, this may be a read error. The V gene is TRBV3-1, the J gene TRBJ2-1, with a weak D call TRBD2 (5 bases). Germline loops: CDR1 LGHDT, CDR2 YNNKEL (reference sequence). The length of the CDR3 is 12 residues. For the CDR3, the DNA is TGTGCCAGCAACCAAGAAGGACTCCGCCCTCTCTTC. Translation: CASNQEGLRPLF.

This clonotype was detected many times. The chain has TRBV28 and TRBJ2-3; D not resolved. The CDR3 is 13 amino acids. Trimming left V 3 bases short and J 5 bases short, with 9 bases between. Per the germline V gene, CDR1 is MDHEN and CDR2 is SYDVKM. The CDR3 spells CASSFGFRDTQYF. CDR3 sequence (DNA): TGTGCCAGCAGTTTCGGCTTTAGAGATACGCAGTATTTT.

In its sample, this clonotype was seen a few times. The CDR3 sequence is CASSSPRWGDHNEQFF. The CDR3 nucleotides read TGTGCCAGCAGTTCCCCCCGCTGGGGCGACCACAATGAGCAGTTCTTC. The chain employs TRBV28 and TRBJ2-1; perhaps TRBD1 as D (5 bases). The CDR3 is 16 residues long. The V and J ends lost 4 bases and 5 bases respectively, with 18 bases between them. Germline V lookup: CDR1 MDHEN, CDR2 SYDVKM.

The chain combines TRBV19 with TRBJ2-1; 15 bases line up with TRBD2. CDR3 length: 16 residues. With V trimmed by 6 bases and J by 8 bases, 8 bases remained unmatched. Germline CDR1 reads LNHDA; CDR2 reads SQIVND (reference sequence). The CDR3 DNA reads TGTGCCAGTAGCCGGACTAGCGGGGGGGCCATAGATGAGCAGTTCTTC. Translated, it gives CASSRTSGGAIDEQFF.